Sequencing of this TCR beta chain was carried out in a study of OX40 agonist ivuxolimab in advanced cancers. The wider study: Patients were treated with ivuxolimab, an agonistic anti-OX40 (CD134) antibody. Of the patients, three showed partial responses, one with hepatocellular carcinoma and two with cutaneous melanoma.

Autoimmune disease history or systemic immunosuppression was exclusionary. Sampled blood was obtained at baseline, cycle 4 day 1, and cycle 7 day 1. The V gene lost 1 base and the J gene lost 7 bases, with 0 bases spanning the gap. The CDR3 is 10 amino acids. Germline-derived CDR1 and CDR2 are MNHNS and SASEGT. Repertoires were generated with immunoSEQ multiplex PCR, while TCRdb's copy carries only in-frame clones and drops some. The table includes about 89,000 clones, around 92% detected once. The sample was CD4+ or CD8+ T cells sorted from blood, taken in a trial of the OX40 agonist ivuxolimab. V usage is TRBV6-1 and J usage is TRBJ2-3; no definite D call. The TCR comes from an adult with an advanced solid tumor such as melanoma, head and neck, liver or kidney cancer. CDR3 coding DNA: TGTGCCAGCAGTGAAGATACGCAGTATTTT. Amino acids: CASSEDTQYF.